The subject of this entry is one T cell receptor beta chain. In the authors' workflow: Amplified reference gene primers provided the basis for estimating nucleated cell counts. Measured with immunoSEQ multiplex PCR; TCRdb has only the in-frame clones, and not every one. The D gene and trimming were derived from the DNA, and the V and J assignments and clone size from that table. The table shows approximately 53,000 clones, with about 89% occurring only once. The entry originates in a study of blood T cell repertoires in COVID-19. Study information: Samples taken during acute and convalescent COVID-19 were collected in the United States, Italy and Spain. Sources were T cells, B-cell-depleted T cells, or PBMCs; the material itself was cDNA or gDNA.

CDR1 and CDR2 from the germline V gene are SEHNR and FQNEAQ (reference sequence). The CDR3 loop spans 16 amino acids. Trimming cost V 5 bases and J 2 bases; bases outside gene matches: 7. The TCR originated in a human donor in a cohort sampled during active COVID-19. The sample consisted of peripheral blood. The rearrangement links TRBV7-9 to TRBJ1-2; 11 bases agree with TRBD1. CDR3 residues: CASSALRDRGNYGYTF. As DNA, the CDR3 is TGTGCCAGCAGCGCTCTTCGGGACAGGGGGAACTATGGCTACACCTTC.